Below, 13 T cell receptor beta chains from the same sample are listed, as sequenced in a study of cytomegalovirus exposure and HLA in healthy donors. PCR used 60 Vbeta primers and 13 Jbeta primers. The data were produced by immunoSEQ multiplex PCR, yet TCRdb's version contains in-frame clones alone and is incomplete. Among approximately 160,000 clones listed, 60% to 75% were seen once. Input material: PBMCs. The origin of the receptors is a woman aged 45-65 years in good health and CMV-seropositive.

Turning to this clone: A read error may account for a junction end that differs from germline. The chain recombines TRBV11-2 with TRBJ2-2, with 9 bases lining up with TRBD1. CDR1 SGHAT and CDR2 FQNNGV come from the germline V gene. This CDR3 region has 16 residues. The CDR3 reads CVSSSPGQGRTGELFF. In DNA, the CDR3 is TGTGTCAGCAGCTCCCCTGGACAGGGGAGGACCGGGGAGCTGTTTTTT.

J is TRBJ1-4 and V is TRBV18, with D possibly TRBD1 on 6 matching bases. V lost 6 bases and J lost 5, with 16 bases in between. The CDR3 extends over 15 amino acids. CDR1 and CDR2 (germline): KGHSH, LQKENI. CDR3 sequence (DNA): TGTGCCAGCTCTCTCTTGGACAGCCAAAATGAAAAACTGTTTTTT. The encoded protein is CASSLLDSQNEKLFF.

The rearrangement uses TRBV27 and TRBJ1-6; 9 bases map to TRBD1. The CDR3 sequence is 18 residues long. Trimming took 5 bases from V and 14 from J; bases not matched to a gene: 22. The germline gives CDR1 MNHEY, CDR2 SMNVEV (reference sequence). CDR3 residues: CASSLRLGQGLAGRALHF. The CDR3 DNA is TGTGCCAGCAGTCTCCGGTTGGGACAGGGACTCGCGGGTCGGGCCCTCCACTTT.

The J gene is TRBJ2-7, the V gene TRBV5-1, with 7 bases aligning to TRBD1. Trimming removed 4 bases from V and 0 bases from J; junction bases left unmatched: 10. The CDR3 spans 16 residues. The germline V gene has CDR1 SGHRS and CDR2 YFSETQ. The CDR3 bases are TGCGCCAGCAGCATCAACCTGGGACAGAGCTCCTACGAGCAGTACTTC. Its protein is CASSINLGQSSYEQYF.

This clone was counted a few times. The chain uses TRBV5-1 and TRBJ2-2, with TRBD1 as a possible D gene (6 bases). The germline CDR1 and CDR2 sequences are SGHRS and YFSETQ. V dropped 0 bases and J dropped 7 bases, with 25 bases sitting between them. The CDR3 has 19 residues. The CDR3 sequence is CASSLGGGPGQRRNGELFF. CDR3 DNA: TGCGCCAGCAGCTTGGGAGGGGGACCGGGACAAAGAAGGAACGGGGAGCTGTTTTTT.

V gene TRBV27 combines with J gene TRBJ1-5, with 10 bases identical to TRBD1. The CDR3 is made up of 15 amino acids. The germline V gene encodes CDR1 MNHEY and CDR2 SMNVEV (reference sequence). V was clipped by 5 bases and J by 4 bases; unmatched bases: 5. CDR3 nucleotides: TGTGCCAGCAGTCTAAGGACAGGGGGGAATCAGCCCCAGCATTTT. It encodes CASSLRTGGNQPQHF.

The chain uses TRBV9 and TRBJ2-2; D is ambiguous. Looked up from germline, CDR1 is SGDLS and CDR2 is YYNGEE. This CDR3 contains 14 residues. V lost 3 bases to trimming and J lost 2 bases, with 8 bases between them. CDR3 bases: TGTGCCAGCAGCGGCAGACAAAACACCGGGGAGCTGTTTTTT. It codes for CASSGRQNTGELFF. Using reference TRBV9 and TRBJ2-2 for the parts outside the CDR3, the full variable domain is DSGVTQTPKHLITATGQRVTLRCSPRSGDLSVYWYQQSLDQGLQFLIQYYNGEERAKGNILERFSAQQFPDLHSELNLSSLELGDSALYFCASSGRQNTGELFFGEGSRLTVL.

This clone was seen only a few times. The chain has TRBV2 and TRBJ2-3; a possible D gene is TRBD1 (6 bases). V was trimmed by 5 bases and J by 8 bases, leaving 11 bases between them. Germline assignment: CDR1 SNHLY and CDR2 FYNNEI. CDR3 length: 12 residues. The CDR3 here is CASSLIGGTQYF. CDR3 nucleotide sequence: TGTGCCAGCAGTCTCATAGGGGGTACGCAGTATTTT. Drawing the rest from reference TRBV2 and TRBJ2-3, the complete variable domain is EPEVTQTPSHQVTQMGQEVILRCVPISNHLYFYWYRQILGQKVEFLVSFYNNEISEKSEIFDDQFSVERPDGSNFTLKIRSTKLEDSAMYFCASSLIGGTQYFGPGTRLTVL.

J is TRBJ2-3 and V is TRBV6-1; a weak D match, TRBD1 (5 bases). This CDR3 has 15 amino acids. Germline V gives CDR1 MNHNS, CDR2 SASEGT. Trimming removed 4 bases from V and 3 bases from J, with 14 bases in between. In DNA, the CDR3 is TGTGCCAGCAGTGTGCTGGTTAGGGGAACAGATACGCAGTATTTT. As protein: CASSVLVRGTDTQYF.

This clone was observed a handful of times. This chain connects TRBV5-4 to TRBJ2-7, with a tentative D call TRBD1 (6 bases). From germline, CDR1 is SGHNT and CDR2 YYREEE (reference sequence). The CDR3 sequence is 14 residues long. With 4 bases removed from V and 0 bases from J, the gap between germline ends came to 11 bases. CDR3: CASSHLDSSYEQYF. CDR3 DNA: TGTGCCAGCAGCCACTTGGACAGCTCCTACGAGCAGTACTTC. Together with reference TRBV5-4 and TRBJ2-7, the CDR3 gives the full variable domain: ETGVTQSPTHLIKTRGQQVTLRCSSQSGHNTVSWYQQALGQGPQFIFQYYREEENGRGNFPPRFSGLQFPNYSSELNVNALELDDSALYLCASSHLDSSYEQYFGPGTRLTVT.

This clone was found a few times. The chain couples TRBV13 to TRBJ2-1, with a weak D call TRBD1 (5 bases). The germline CDR1 and CDR2 sequences are PRHDT and FYEKMQ (reference sequence). V dropped 5 bases and J dropped 7 bases, with 15 bases sitting between them. The CDR3 length is 14 residues. CDR3 loop: CASSPPDSSNEQFF. In DNA form, the CDR3 reads TGTGCCAGCAGCCCCCCCGACAGTAGTAATGAGCAGTTCTTC.

This clone was found once. CDR3 sequence reads: CASSGPGISPYEQYF. In nucleotides, the CDR3 is TGTGCCAGCAGCGGCCCCGGGATAAGTCCCTACGAGCAGTACTTC. V gene TRBV5-4 combines with J gene TRBJ2-7; a possible D gene is TRBD2 (5 bases). Germline loops: CDR1 SGHNT, CDR2 YYREEE (reference sequence). The CDR3 length is 15 residues. Trimming removed 4 bases from V and 2 bases from J, with 16 bases in between.

V usage is TRBV7-6 and J usage is TRBJ2-7; 8 nucleotides line up with TRBD2. Germline CDR1 SGHVS, CDR2 FNYEAQ. V shed 1 base and J 2 bases; nucleotides not matched to a gene: 4. CDR3 size: 15 residues. This CDR3 is CASSLGSGEPYEQYF. In DNA, the CDR3 is TGTGCCAGCAGCTTAGGTAGCGGGGAGCCCTACGAGCAGTACTTC.